This TCR beta chain came from a study of blood T cells in healthy people across ages. This clonotype showed up just a few times. Then a second PCR, running about 6 to 12 cycles, was carried out with a sample-barcoded 5' primer and a J-beta primer mix. TCRdb re-derived calls from the 5' RACE reads in MiXCR, one entry per CDR3 protein. Of 730,000 or so distinct CDR3 sequences detected, roughly 44% appear once; the ten largest clones hold under 25%. Sequencing used blood. The receptor's source is a woman aged 55-75 years in good health.

The CDR3 spells CATSGGDRTAANVLTF. The CDR3 DNA reads TGTGCCACCAGTGGCGGGGACAGGACCGCGGCCAACGTCCTGACTTTC. The chain carries TRBV24-1 and TRBJ2-6; TRBD1 agrees at 8 bases. The CDR3 length is 16 residues. Germline V lookup: CDR1 KGHDR, CDR2 SFDVKD. V shed 5 bases and J 6 bases; nucleotides not matched to a gene: 8.